A single sample gave rise to the 5 T cell receptor beta chains below, sequenced in a study of T cell responses to AZD1222 COVID-19 vaccine. The protocol was immunoSEQ multiplex PCR, while the TCRdb copy is restricted to in-frame clones and leaves out a portion. The sample lists roughly 120,000 clones, about nine tenths occurring once. Sequenced here: peripheral blood, sampled on day 0 of MenACWY control vaccination. These receptors were taken from an adult in good health.

The genes are TRBV7-9 and TRBJ1-1; possibly TRBD1 for D (5 bases). Between the trimmed V and J ends, which lost 1 base and 11 bases, there was a span of 20 bases. The germline V gene has CDR1 SEHNR and CDR2 FQNEAQ (reference sequence). This CDR3 is 15 amino acids long. The CDR3 region is CASSLVGARGREAFF. CDR3 nucleotides: TGTGCCAGCAGCTTAGTCGGGGCCCGGGGTAGGGAGGCTTTCTTT.

V usage is TRBV2 and J usage is TRBJ2-2; D perhaps matches TRBD2 (5 bases). Germline CDR1 SNHLY, CDR2 FYNNEI. The CDR3 length is 14 residues. V was trimmed by 4 bases and J by 2 bases, leaving 8 bases between them. The CDR3 reads CASSGTSNTGELFF. The DNA of the CDR3 is TGTGCCAGCAGTGGAACTAGTAACACCGGGGAGCTGTTTTTT.

The V and J genes are TRBV28 and TRBJ1-1; D unresolved. The CDR3 contains 16 residues. Germline CDR1 MDHEN, CDR2 SYDVKM. The V end was cut by 1 base, the J end by 11 bases, with 23 bases between. This chain's CDR3 is CASSLLVPPGPLGAFF. DNA of the CDR3: TGTGCCAGCAGTTTATTAGTGCCCCCCGGGCCTCTTGGCGCTTTCTTT.

This rearrangement joins TRBV4-2 to TRBJ1-1, with TRBD1 identical over 9 bases. CDR1 and CDR2 (germline): LGHNA, YNFKEQ. The CDR3 is 15 residues long. The J segment lost 2 bases and the V segment lost 5 bases, leaving 6 bases of the junction unmatched. CDR3 nucleotides: TGTGCCAGCAGCAGTCGACAGGGGGTTAACACTGAAGCTTTCTTT. Translating gives CASSSRQGVNTEAFF.

J is TRBJ2-7 and V is TRBV5-1; the match to TRBD2 covers 8 bases. The J segment lost 5 bases and the V segment lost 5 bases, leaving 9 bases of the junction unmatched. The germline V gene has CDR1 SGHRS and CDR2 YFSETQ. This CDR3 comprises 14 residues. The CDR3, as DNA: TGCGCCAGCAGTCCGAGCGGGAGTGCCCACGAGCAGTACTTC. Its protein product is CASSPSGSAHEQYF. Based on the CDR3 plus reference TRBV5-1 and TRBJ2-7, the full variable domain is KAGVTQTPRYLIKTRGQQVTLSCSPISGHRSVSWYQQTPGQGLQFLFEYFSETQRNKGNFPGRFSGRQFSNSRSEMNVSTLELGDSALYLCASSPSGSAHEQYFGPGTRLTVT.